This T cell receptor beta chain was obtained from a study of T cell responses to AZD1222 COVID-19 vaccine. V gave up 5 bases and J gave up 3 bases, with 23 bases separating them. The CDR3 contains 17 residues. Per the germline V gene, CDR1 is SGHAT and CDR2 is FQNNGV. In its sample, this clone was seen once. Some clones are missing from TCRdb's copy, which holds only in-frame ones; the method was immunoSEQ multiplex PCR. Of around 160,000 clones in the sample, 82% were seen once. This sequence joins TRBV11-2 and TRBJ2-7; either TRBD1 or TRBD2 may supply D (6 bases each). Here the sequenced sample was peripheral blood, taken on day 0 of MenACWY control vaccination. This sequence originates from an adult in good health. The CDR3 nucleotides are TGTGCCAGCAGCCCCCGGGAGAGGGGGTACTCTCACTACGAGCAGTACTTC. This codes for CASSPRERGYSHYEQYF.